This is a list of T cell receptor beta chains from one sample in a study of T cells in Graves' hyperthyroidism and ophthalmopathy. Using its own MiXCR run on the multiplex PCR reads, TCRdb lists one record per CDR3 protein. The data contain hundreds of thousands of distinct CDR3 sequences, about 14% of them singletons. Sequencing was performed on blood. The receptors here all came from a woman aged 30 to 39 with Graves' hyperthyroidism. Each CDR3 is given with its conserved first and last residue. The D gene is left open where the match is weak. Clone size is given for some rows only: seen once, a few or many times, or a class if the clone is expanded.

J gene,D gene,CDR3 length,V gene,clone size,CDR3 DNA,CDR3 protein
TRBJ2-2,.,15,TRBV5-1,.,TGCGCCAGCAGCTTGGAGGGTTTAGGAACCGGGGAGCTGTTTTTT,CASSLEGLGTGELFF
TRBJ2-4,.,14,TRBV3-1,.,TGTGCCAGCAGCACCCGGCCCACGAAAAACATTCAGTACTTC,CASSTRPTKNIQYF
TRBJ1-5,.,12,TRBV12-3/TRBV12-4,many,TGTGCCAGCAGTTGGGTAAATCAGCCCCAGCATTTT,CASSWVNQPQHF
TRBJ2-1,TRBD2,14,TRBV6-2/TRBV6-3,few,TGTGCCAGCAGTCTGCCTAGCGGGAGATCTGAGCAGTTCTTC,CASSLPSGRSEQFF
TRBJ2-7,.,14,TRBV9,many,TGTGCCAGCAGCGTAGCGGACAGCTCCTACGAGCAGTACTTC,CASSVADSSYEQYF
TRBJ1-2,.,13,TRBV20-1,many,TGCAGTGCGAGACCCGGGACACGCTATGGCTACACCTTC,CSARPGTRYGYTF
TRBJ1-2,TRBD1,13,TRBV19,few,TGTGCCAGTCTCCGACAGGGGGCGGTTGGCTACACCTTC,CASLRQGAVGYTF
TRBJ2-2,TRBD2,17,TRBV9,.,TGTGCCAGCAGCGCCTACCGTGGACTAGCTGGCGGCGGGGAGCTGTTTTTT,CASSAYRGLAGGGELFF
TRBJ1-2,.,15,TRBV15,many,TGTGCCACCAGCAGAGATGTACAGGGCTCCTATGGCTACACCTTC,CATSRDVQGSYGYTF
TRBJ2-3,TRBD2,15,TRBV4-2,few,TGTGCCAGCAGCCAAGAATCGAGCGGGAGCGCTACGCAGTATTTT,CASSQESSGSATQYF
TRBJ2-1,TRBD2,15,TRBV28,many,TGTGCCAGCACGCCTCTAGCGGGTCCCTACAATGAGCAGTTCTTC,CASTPLAGPYNEQFF
TRBJ2-5,.,13,TRBV4-1,few,TGCGCCAGCAGCCAAGCCGGGCTAGGGACCCAGTACTTC,CASSQAGLGTQYF
TRBJ2-7,TRBD2,16,TRBV20-1,many,TGCAGTGCTGAACCCCCCCGACTAGCGGGAGTCGTCGAGCAGTACTTC,CSAEPPRLAGVVEQYF
TRBJ2-7,TRBD1,16,TRBV19,.,TGTGCCAGTAGTATAGATCAGGGGGCTTACCCCTACGAGCAGTACTTC,CASSIDQGAYPYEQYF
TRBJ1-3,.,13,TRBV28,few,TGTGCCAGCCTGACGCCCGGGGGAAACACCATATATTTT,CASLTPGGNTIYF
TRBJ1-2,.,13,TRBV27,many,TGTGCCAGCAGCACAAAGGGGGATCATGGCTACACCTTC,CASSTKGDHGYTF
TRBJ2-7,.,14,TRBV11-2,many,TGTGCCAGCAGCTTAGAGACTGGCATGTACGAGCAGTACTTC,CASSLETGMYEQYF
TRBJ2-7,.,12,TRBV6-1,once,TGTGCCAGCAGTGATACGGGGTGGGAGCAGTACTTC,CASSDTGWEQYF
TRBJ2-7,.,15,TRBV9,few,TGTGCCAGCAGCGTAGCAGAGGGGGGTCCCTACGAGCAGTACTTC,CASSVAEGGPYEQYF
TRBJ2-6,TRBD2,20,TRBV6-1,.,TGTGCCAGCAGTGAGAGTCACTACCAGCGGGAAATCTCTGGGGCCAACGTCCTGACTTTC,CASSESHYQREISGANVLTF
TRBJ2-5,TRBD1,14,TRBV12-3/TRBV12-4,.,TGTGCCAGCAGTTCGACAGGGGGCGGAGAGACCCAGTACTTC,CASSSTGGGETQYF
TRBJ1-6,.,16,TRBV6-2/TRBV6-3,many,TGTGCCAGCAGTACCAATCAGGGGAGGATGAATTCACCCCTCCACTTT,CASSTNQGRMNSPLHF
TRBJ1-2,.,15,TRBV28,many,TGTGCCAGCAGTTTGGGGGGGCTTATCAACTATGGCTACACCTTC,CASSLGGLINYGYTF
TRBJ1-3,.,17,TRBV12-3/TRBV12-4,few,TGTGCCAGCAGTTTAGCGCTTGCCGCCAGCTCTGGAAACACCATATATTTT,CASSLALAASSGNTIYF
TRBJ2-6,TRBD1,18,TRBV6-1,few,TGTGCCAGTCACAAGTCCGGGACAGGGGTTTCTGGGGCCAACGTCCTGACTTTC,CASHKSGTGVSGANVLTF